The rows below give T cell receptor beta chains drawn from one sample of a study of shared clonotypes between healthy human individuals. The method was immunoSEQ multiplex PCR; TCRdb's version includes in-frame clones alone and lacks a portion of them. The table lists hundreds of thousands of clones, approximately 79% of them singletons. The sequencing input was memory CD4+ T cells sorted from blood. These receptors all come from a woman aged 30 to 39 in good health. Each CDR3 is given with its conserved first and last residue. D genes are given only for firm matches. Size values are once, few and many counts, or a class for expanded clones, and some rows have none.

>.|.|TRBJ1-4|TRBV4-1
CASSQLVGEKLFF
TGCGCCAGCAGCCAATTGGTTGGGGAAAAACTGTTTTTT
>.|TRBD1|TRBJ2-3|TRBV2
CASSPGQGTDTQYF
TGTGCCAGCTCTCCGGGACAGGGGACAGATACGCAGTATTTT
>many|.|TRBJ2-3|TRBV29-1
CSVKGRGPGLDTDTQYF
TGCAGCGTTAAAGGCCGGGGACCGGGACTCGACACAGATACGCAGTATTTT
>.|TRBD2|TRBJ2-1|TRBV5-5
CASSLDPASGHNEQFF
TGTGCCAGCAGCTTGGACCCGGCTAGCGGGCACAATGAGCAGTTCTTC
>many|.|TRBJ2-1|TRBV28
CASRGSGYNEQFF
TGTGCCAGCAGGGGGTCGGGATACAATGAGCAGTTCTTC
>.|.|TRBJ1-1|TRBV19
CASHTPSLGRGTEAFF
TGTGCCAGCCACACCCCGAGCCTGGGGAGAGGAACTGAAGCTTTCTTT
>.|TRBD2|TRBJ2-1|TRBV9
CASSPWTSGDNNEQFF
TGTGCCAGCAGCCCCTGGACTAGCGGGGATAACAATGAGCAGTTCTTC
>.|.|TRBJ2-1|TRBV15
CATSRVATGQFF
TGTGCCACCAGCAGAGTGGCAACGGGCCAGTTCTTC
>.|.|TRBJ2-5|TRBV7-9
CASSLGDRLGQETQYF
TGTGCCAGCAGCTTAGGTGACAGACTGGGCCAAGAGACCCAGTACTTC
>.|TRBD1|TRBJ2-5|TRBV15
CATSRDGTGSNF
TGTGCCACCAGCAGAGATGGGACAGGCTCCAACTTC
>.|.|TRBJ1-1|TRBV18
CASSPDGGEAFF
TGTGCCAGCTCACCCGACGGGGGTGAAGCTTTCTTT
>.|TRBD1|TRBJ2-7|TRBV11-2
CASSGQGRDEQYF
TGTGCCAGCAGCGGACAGGGAAGGGACGAGCAGTACTTC
>.|.|TRBJ1-3|TRBV5-6
CASSLDMARASGNTIYF
TGTGCCAGCAGCTTGGATATGGCCAGAGCCTCTGGAAACACCATATATTTT
>few|.|TRBJ2-5|TRBV28
CASSYLRETQYF
TGTGCCAGCAGCTACCTACGGGAGACCCAGTACTTC
>.|.|TRBJ2-5|TRBV28
CASSQGPGRTQYF
TGTGCCAGCAGCCAGGGGCCTGGACGGACCCAGTACTTC
>.|TRBD1|TRBJ2-1|TRBV5-1
CASSLQGQGAYNEQFF
TGCGCCAGCAGCTTGCAGGGACAGGGGGCCTACAATGAGCAGTTCTTC
>.|.|TRBJ2-5|TRBV5-6
CASSLRETQYF
TGTGCCAGCAGCTTGAGGGAGACCCAGTACTTC
>.|TRBD1|TRBJ1-2|TRBV18
CASSPPGQHNYGYTF
TGTGCCAGCTCACCACCGGGACAGCATAACTATGGCTACACCTTC
>.|.|TRBJ1-2|TRBV15
CATSRELTQADGYTF
TGTGCCACCAGCAGAGAGTTGACGCAGGCTGATGGCTACACCTTC
>once|.|TRBJ1-2|TRBV6-1
CASGDYGYTF
TGTGCCAGCGGAGACTATGGCTACACCTTC
>.|.|TRBJ2-2|TRBV19
CASSKEATSWTGELFF
TGTGCCAGTAGTAAAGAAGCGACTAGTTGGACCGGGGAGCTGTTTTTT
>.|.|TRBJ1-4|TRBV30
CAWSVSRAREKLFF
TGTGCCTGGAGTGTTTCCAGGGCAAGGGAAAAACTGTTTTTT
>.|.|TRBJ1-1|TRBV30
CAWSRPRGTANTEAFF
TGTGCCTGGAGTCGACCCAGGGGTACGGCGAACACTGAAGCTTTCTTT
>few|TRBD1|TRBJ1-5|TRBV2
CASTPLDRGNQPQHF
TGTGCCAGCACCCCCCTGGACAGGGGAAATCAGCCCCAGCATTTT
>.|.|TRBJ1-1|TRBV11-2
CASSAPGRRNTEAFF
TGTGCCAGCAGCGCCCCGGGGCGAAGGAATACTGAAGCTTTCTTT
>.|TRBD2|TRBJ2-1|TRBV7-2
CASNLERESNEQFF
TGTGCCAGCAATCTAGAGCGGGAGAGCAATGAGCAGTTCTTC
>.|TRBD2|TRBJ2-3|TRBV6-5
CASSSGTSGRGQYF
TGTGCCAGCAGTTCGGGGACTAGCGGGAGGGGGCAGTATTTT
>few|TRBD2|TRBJ2-1|TRBV5-1
CASSLSGLAGGREQFF
TGCGCCAGCAGCTTGTCGGGTCTAGCGGGAGGGCGTGAGCAGTTCTTC
>.|.|TRBJ2-1|TRBV4-1
CASSQLGLGGNSNNEQFF
TGCGCCAGCAGCCAACTCGGCCTAGGCGGGAACTCTAACAATGAGCAGTTCTTC
>few|.|TRBJ2-7|TRBV21-1
CASSKHSGLNLWTYEQYF
TGTGCCAGCAGCAAACATTCAGGGTTGAACTTATGGACCTACGAGCAGTACTTC
>once|.|TRBJ2-2|TRBV7-6
CASTSGLGTGELFF
TGTGCCAGCACCTCAGGGCTGGGCACCGGGGAGCTGTTTTTT